The 23 T cell receptor beta chains given below trace back to one sample, sequenced in a study of vaccination effects on CD4 cells after COVID-19. Before sequencing, viral peptide pools were used by the ViraFEST assay to expand antigen-specific CD4+ T cells. Researchers isolated CD4+ T cells once approximately ten days of culture had elapsed. Infection with SARS-CoV-2 occurred in the person between March and December 2020, and PCR confirmed it. Participants were given two doses of BNT162b2 or mRNA-1273 vaccine. The data were produced by immunoSEQ multiplex PCR, yet TCRdb's version contains in-frame clones alone and is incomplete. This sample yields 15,000 to 20,000 clones, of which over 60% are seen a single time; more than 20% belongs to the top ten. These receptors have no identified antigens. The sequences come from CD4+ T cells from PBMCs cultured with SARS-CoV-2 spike peptides, collected after COVID-19 vaccination. These receptors all come from a human donor who had a prior SARS-CoV-2 infection.

V is TRBV6-1 and J is TRBJ2-1; 10 bases line up with TRBD1. The germline gives CDR1 MNHNS, CDR2 SASEGT. CDR3 length: 16 amino acids. The trim removed 2 bases at V and 4 bases at J, leaving 5 bases unmatched. CDR3 residues: CASSELGQGDYNEQFF. The CDR3 region has the DNA TGTGCCAGCAGTGAACTAGGACAGGGGGATTACAATGAGCAGTTCTTC.

The rearrangement links TRBV20-1 to TRBJ1-2, with a tentative D call TRBD1 (6 bases). This CDR3 region has 12 residues. Germline V gene sequence: CDR1 DFQATT, CDR2 SNEGSKA (reference sequence). Trimming removed 3 bases from V and 7 bases from J, with 12 bases in between. The CDR3 region is CSASSGGAGYTF. For the CDR3, the DNA is TGCAGTGCTAGTTCCGGGGGCGCTGGCTACACCTTC.

J is TRBJ2-5 and V is TRBV12-3 or TRBV12-4; the D gene is possibly TRBD1 (5 bases). Trimming pared 2 bases from V and 2 bases from J, leaving 6 bases between. The length of the CDR3 is 13 residues. Written as DNA, the CDR3 is TGTGCCAGCAGTTTAAACAGGCAAGAGACCCAGTACTTC. This gives the protein CASSLNRQETQYF.

The chain recombines TRBV9 with TRBJ2-7; no reliable D call. The CDR3 extends over 14 amino acids. V was clipped by 0 bases and J by 0 bases, with 7 bases between them. CDR1 and CDR2 (germline): SGDLS, YYNGEE. The CDR3 protein is CASSVGLVSYEQYF. As DNA, the CDR3 is TGTGCCAGCAGCGTAGGACTGGTCTCCTACGAGCAGTACTTC.

This clone showed up just a few times. This rearrangement joins TRBV9 to TRBJ2-1; 8 bases agree with TRBD1. Germline V gene data show CDR1 as SGDLS and CDR2 as YYNGEE. V was clipped by 4 bases and J by 0 bases; unmatched bases: 6. The CDR3 spans 16 residues. For the CDR3, the DNA is TGTGCCAGCAGCCCCCGGACAGGGACCTCCTACAATGAGCAGTTCTTC. It is translated as CASSPRTGTSYNEQFF.

V gene TRBV7-9 combines with J gene TRBJ2-1; 8 nucleotides agree with TRBD2. Germline lookup yields CDR1 SEHNR and CDR2 FQNEAQ (reference sequence). The CDR3 consists of 17 residues. V lost 5 bases to trimming and J lost 7 bases; unmatched junction nucleotides: 16. CDR3 in DNA: TGTGCCAGCAGCCCACCCGGGAGGGGCCCGCTCGGGAATGAGCAGTTCTTC. This codes for CASSPPGRGPLGNEQFF.

The J gene is TRBJ1-2, the V gene TRBV6-6; possible D gene TRBD1, 6 bases. With 6 bases removed from V and 4 bases from J, the gap between germline ends came to 15 bases. Germline V CDR1 and CDR2: MNHNY, SVGAGI (reference sequence). This CDR3 region has 14 residues. The CDR3 bases are TGTGCCAGCAGCCTAGGGGGACGAAGCTATGGCTACACCTTC. Amino acids: CASSLGGRSYGYTF.

This clone was picked up a small number of times. This sequence joins TRBV2 and TRBJ2-7, with TRBD2 matching over 9 bases. The CDR3 runs to 13 residues. V gave up 6 bases and J gave up 2 bases; unmatched junction bases: 2. Per germline, CDR1 SNHLY and CDR2 FYNNEI. CDR3 DNA: TGTGCCAGCAGGTTAGCGGGAGCCTACGAGCAGTACTTC. As protein: CASRLAGAYEQYF.

This rearrangement joins TRBV6-2 or TRBV6-3 to TRBJ1-2; unclear D gene. Germline V gene lookup returns CDR1 MNHEY and CDR2 SVGEGT. Between the trimmed V and J ends, which lost 2 bases and 5 bases, there was a span of 12 bases. The CDR3 is 14 residues long. This CDR3 is CASSYAGSIYGYTF. As DNA, the CDR3 is TGTGCCAGCAGTTACGCGGGCAGCATATATGGCTACACCTTC.

CDR3 in DNA: TGTGCCAGCAGCCATTGGACAGGGGATACGAACACTGAAGCTTTCTTT. Translated: CASSHWTGDTNTEAFF. The chain carries TRBV5-8 and TRBJ1-1; 9 bases match TRBD1. The germline V gene encodes CDR1 SGHTS and CDR2 YDEGEE. The CDR3 is 16 residues long. Losses at the gene ends were 4 bases for V and 1 base for J; bases not matched to a gene: 8.

The chain links TRBV2 to TRBJ2-3, with unresolved D. Germline CDR1 SNHLY, CDR2 FYNNEI. The CDR3 contains 16 residues. V gave up 7 bases and J gave up 3 bases, with 20 bases separating them. CDR3 in DNA: TGTGCCAGCACCCAGGACCGGCCCCCCGGGACAGATACGCAGTATTTT. Translated, it gives CASTQDRPPGTDTQYF.

This CDR3 is CASSPLAGGGYGYTF. The DNA of the CDR3 is TGTGCCAGCAGCCCCCTAGCAGGGGGCGGCTATGGCTACACCTTC. V is TRBV7-8 and J is TRBJ1-2, with 8 nucleotides matching TRBD1. The CDR3 has 15 residues. The V segment lost 5 bases and the J segment 4 bases; nucleotides outside the gene matches: 9. Germline V gives CDR1 SGHVS, CDR2 FQNEAQ.

The rearrangement joins TRBV7-2 to TRBJ2-3; D is undetermined. Trimming cost V 5 bases and J 4 bases, with 13 bases left between them. The germline CDR1 and CDR2 sequences are SGHTA and FQGNSA. The CDR3 sequence is 14 residues long. The CDR3 reads CASSPEAASDTQYF. For the CDR3, the DNA is TGTGCCAGCAGCCCCGAAGCCGCCTCAGATACGCAGTATTTT.

Of note for this clone: The junction does not match germline at one end; this may be a read error. The chain uses TRBV7-7 and TRBJ2-5, with a possible D match to TRBD2 (6 bases). In germline, CDR1 is SSHAT, CDR2 FNYEAQ (reference sequence). This CDR3 comprises 13 residues. The CDR3 nucleotides are TGTGCTAGCAGTTTGGGACTTGAAGAGACCCAGTACTTC. Its protein product is CASSLGLEETQYF.

For the CDR3, the DNA is TGTGCCAGCAGCCAAGATCGGGGGGACACCATATATTTT. It encodes CASSQDRGDTIYF. This chain connects TRBV3-1 (or the pseudogene TRBV3-2) to TRBJ1-3; possible D gene TRBD1, 5 bases. From germline, CDR1 is LGHDT and CDR2 YNNKEL (reference sequence). The CDR3 sequence is 13 residues long. V lost 0 bases, J lost 8 bases, and 8 bases lay in between.

This clone was seen only once. One junction end does not reproduce the germline sequence, and a read error may be involved. The V call is TRBV28, the J call TRBJ2-3, with 8 bases fitting TRBD2. The CDR3 is 12 amino acids. Germline loops: CDR1 MDHEN, CDR2 SYDVKM. The CDR3 region is CASSFSGTGKRF. Written as DNA, the CDR3 is TGTGCCAGCAGTTTTAGCGGGACTGGGAAACGTTTT.

The chain links TRBV14 to TRBJ2-5; 10 nucleotides align to TRBD2. Trimming removed 0 bases from V and 0 bases from J; junction bases left unmatched: 4. The CDR3 is 17 amino acids. Germline V gene sequence: CDR1 SGHDN, CDR2 FVKESK. CDR3 nucleotide sequence: TGTGCCAGCAGCCAAGAACTAGCGGGACTATACCAAGAGACCCAGTACTTC. Translation gives CASSQELAGLYQETQYF. Supplemented by reference TRBV14 and TRBJ2-5, the full variable domain reads EAGVTQFPSHSVIEKGQTVTLRCDPISGHDNLYWYRRVMGKEIKFLLHFVKESKQDESGMPNNRFLAERTGGTYSTLKVQPAELEDSGVYFCASSQELAGLYQETQYFGPGTRLLVL.

This clone was observed a handful of times. The CDR3 sequence is CASSLVQGGLYGYTF. Written as DNA, the CDR3 is TGCGCCAGCAGCTTGGTACAGGGGGGACTCTATGGCTACACCTTC. The rearrangement uses TRBV5-1 and TRBJ1-2; TRBD1 agrees at 8 bases. The CDR3 is made up of 15 amino acids. Germline V gene sequence: CDR1 SGHRS, CDR2 YFSETQ. J lost 4 bases, V lost 0 bases, and 5 bases had no gene match.

This chain uses TRBV18 with TRBJ1-3; TRBD1 aligns across 7 bases. Per germline, CDR1 KGHSH and CDR2 LQKENI. Trimming took 3 bases from V and 0 from J; bases not matched to a gene: 5. This CDR3 has 16 residues. CDR3 residues: CASSPGTASSGNTIYF. The CDR3 nucleotides are TGTGCCAGCTCACCCGGGACAGCCAGCTCTGGAAACACCATATATTTT.

V and J are TRBV18 and TRBJ1-1, with 7 positions matching TRBD1. Germline values: CDR1 KGHSH, CDR2 LQKENI. V shed 2 bases and J 4 bases; nucleotides not matched to a gene: 4. The CDR3 is 14 residues long. CDR3: CASSPTTGPTEAFF. Written as DNA, the CDR3 is TGTGCCAGCTCACCAACGACAGGGCCCACTGAAGCTTTCTTT. The entire variable domain, with the rest obtained from reference TRBV18 and TRBJ1-1, is as follows: NAGVMQNPRHLVRRRGQEARLRCSPMKGHSHVYWYRQLPEEGLKFMVYLQKENIIDESGMPKERFSAEFPKEGPSILRIQQVVRGDSAAYFCASSPTTGPTEAFFGQGTRLTVV.

This clone was recorded only once. The chain employs TRBV11-2 and TRBJ2-3; D uncertain. The V end lost 2 bases, the J end lost 4 bases, and 1 base lay between the germline ends. Germline assignment: CDR1 SGHAT and CDR2 FQNNGV. CDR3 length: 11 residues. Here the CDR3 reads CASSLSDTQYF. The CDR3 nucleotides are TGTGCCAGCAGCTTATCAGATACGCAGTATTTT.

The rearrangement links TRBV11-2 to TRBJ1-1; no clear D gene. V lost 0 bases, J lost 10 bases, and 15 bases lay in between. Germline loops: CDR1 SGHAT, CDR2 FQNNGV. CDR3 length equals 14 residues. Here the CDR3 reads CASSLDLSRPGAFF. DNA of the CDR3: TGTGCCAGCAGCTTAGATCTTAGCCGTCCTGGAGCTTTCTTT.

J is TRBJ1-1 and V is TRBV19; D uncertain. Germline-derived CDR1 and CDR2 are LNHDA and SQIVND (reference sequence). CDR3 length: 13 amino acids. Between the trimmed V and J ends, which lost 1 base and 6 bases, there was a span of 9 bases. Here the CDR3 DNA reads TGTGCCAGTAGTATAGTCGGGTTATCTGAAGCTTTCTTT. Translated, it gives CASSIVGLSEAFF.